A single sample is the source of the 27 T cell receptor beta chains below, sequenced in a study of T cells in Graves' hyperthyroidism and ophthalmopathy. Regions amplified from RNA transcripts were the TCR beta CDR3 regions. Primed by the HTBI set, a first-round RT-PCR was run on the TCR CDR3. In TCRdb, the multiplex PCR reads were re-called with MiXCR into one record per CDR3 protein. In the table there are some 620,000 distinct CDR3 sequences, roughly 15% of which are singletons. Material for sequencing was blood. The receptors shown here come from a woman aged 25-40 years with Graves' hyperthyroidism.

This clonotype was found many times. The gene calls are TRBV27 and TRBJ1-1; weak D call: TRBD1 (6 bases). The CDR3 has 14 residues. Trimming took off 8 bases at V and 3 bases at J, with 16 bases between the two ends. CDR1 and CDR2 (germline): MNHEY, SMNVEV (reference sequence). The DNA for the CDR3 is TGTGCCAGCTCCCCATGGGGGGCGGACACTGAAGCTTTCTTT. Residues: CASSPWGADTEAFF.

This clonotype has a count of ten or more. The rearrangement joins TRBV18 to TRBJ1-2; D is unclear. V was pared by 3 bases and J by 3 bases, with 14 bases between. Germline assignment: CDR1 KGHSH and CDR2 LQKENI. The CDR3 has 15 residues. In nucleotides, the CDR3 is TGTGCCAGCTCACCTAGCGTGGAGGGTGACTATGGCTACACCTTC. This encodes CASSPSVEGDYGYTF.

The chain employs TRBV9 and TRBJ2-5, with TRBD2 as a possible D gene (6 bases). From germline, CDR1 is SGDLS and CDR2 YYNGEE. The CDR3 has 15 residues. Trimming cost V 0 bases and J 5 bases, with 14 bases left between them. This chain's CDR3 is CASSVGGVQDETQYF. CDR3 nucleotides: TGTGCCAGCAGCGTAGGGGGGGTTCAGGACGAGACCCAGTACTTC.

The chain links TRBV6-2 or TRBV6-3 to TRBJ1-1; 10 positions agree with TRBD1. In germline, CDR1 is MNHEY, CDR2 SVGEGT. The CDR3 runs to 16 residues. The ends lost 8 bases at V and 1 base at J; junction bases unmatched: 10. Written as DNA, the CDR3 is TGTGCCAGCGTCGCTAGGACAGGGGGAACGAACACTGAAGCTTTCTTT. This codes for CASVARTGGTNTEAFF.

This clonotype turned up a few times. The CDR3 region has the DNA TGTGCCAGCAGTGGGGGTACCAGTACGGCAGATACGCAGTATTTT. Its protein product is CASSGGTSTADTQYF. This chain links TRBV5-4 with TRBJ2-3; D is perhaps TRBD1 or TRBD2 (5 bases each). Germline values: CDR1 SGHNT, CDR2 YYREEE (reference sequence). Trimming removed 5 bases from V and 4 bases from J, with 17 bases in between. The CDR3 totals 15 residues. Full variable domain (missing parts from reference TRBV5-4 and TRBJ2-3): ETGVTQSPTHLIKTRGQQVTLRCSSQSGHNTVSWYQQALGQGPQFIFQYYREEENGRGNFPPRFSGLQFPNYSSELNVNALELDDSALYLCASSGGTSTADTQYFGPGTRLTVL.

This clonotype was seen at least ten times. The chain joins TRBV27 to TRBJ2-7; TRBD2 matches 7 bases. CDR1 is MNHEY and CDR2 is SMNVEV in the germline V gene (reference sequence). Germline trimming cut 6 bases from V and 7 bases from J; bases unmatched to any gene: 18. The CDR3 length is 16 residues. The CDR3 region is CASSLNSAAGVWEQYF. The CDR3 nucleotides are TGTGCCAGCAGCCTTAATTCAGCGGCGGGAGTGTGGGAGCAGTACTTC.

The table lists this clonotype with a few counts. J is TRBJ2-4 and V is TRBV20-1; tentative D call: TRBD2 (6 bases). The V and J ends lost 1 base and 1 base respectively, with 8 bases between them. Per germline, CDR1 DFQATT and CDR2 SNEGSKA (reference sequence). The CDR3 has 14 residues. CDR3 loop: CSARAGEAKNIQYF. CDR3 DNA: TGCAGTGCTAGAGCGGGAGAGGCCAAAAACATTCAGTACTTC.

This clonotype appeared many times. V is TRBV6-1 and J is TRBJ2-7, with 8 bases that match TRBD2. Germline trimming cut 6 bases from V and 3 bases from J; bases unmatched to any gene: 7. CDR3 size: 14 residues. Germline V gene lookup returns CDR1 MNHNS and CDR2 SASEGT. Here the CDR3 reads CASSRAGVGYEQYF. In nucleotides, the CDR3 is TGTGCCAGCAGCCGAGCGGGAGTGGGCTACGAGCAGTACTTC.

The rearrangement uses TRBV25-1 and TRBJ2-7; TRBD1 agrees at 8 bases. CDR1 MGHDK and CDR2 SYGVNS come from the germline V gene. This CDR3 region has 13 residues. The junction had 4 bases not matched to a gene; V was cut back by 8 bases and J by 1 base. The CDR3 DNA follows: TGTGCCAGCGAGGGACAGGCATCCTACGAGCAGTACTTC. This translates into CASEGQASYEQYF.

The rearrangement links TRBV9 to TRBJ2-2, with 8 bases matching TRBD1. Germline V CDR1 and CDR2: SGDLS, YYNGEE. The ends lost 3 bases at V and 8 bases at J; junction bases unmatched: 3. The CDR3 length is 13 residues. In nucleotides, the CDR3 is TGTGCCAGCAGCGGGGACAGGAAAGGGGAGCTGTTTTTT. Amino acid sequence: CASSGDRKGELFF.

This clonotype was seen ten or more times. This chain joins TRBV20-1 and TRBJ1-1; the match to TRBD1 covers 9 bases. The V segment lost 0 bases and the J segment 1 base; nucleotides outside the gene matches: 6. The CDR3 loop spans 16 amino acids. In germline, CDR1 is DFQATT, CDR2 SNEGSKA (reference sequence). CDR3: CSARDTGTGQNTEAFF. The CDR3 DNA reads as TGCAGTGCTAGAGACACCGGGACAGGGCAGAACACTGAAGCTTTCTTT.

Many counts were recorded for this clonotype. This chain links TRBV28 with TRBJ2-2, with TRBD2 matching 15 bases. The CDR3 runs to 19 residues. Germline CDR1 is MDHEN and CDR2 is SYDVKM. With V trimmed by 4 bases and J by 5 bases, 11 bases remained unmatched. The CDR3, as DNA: TGTGCCAGCAGTTCCCCCGGACTAGCGGGAGGGCCTAGGACCGGGGAGCTGTTTTTT. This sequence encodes CASSSPGLAGGPRTGELFF.

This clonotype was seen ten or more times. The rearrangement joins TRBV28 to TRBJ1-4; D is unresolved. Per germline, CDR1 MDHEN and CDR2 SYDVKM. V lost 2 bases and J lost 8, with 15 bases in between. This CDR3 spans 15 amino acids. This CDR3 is CASSLLGNRREKLFF. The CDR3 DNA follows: TGTGCCAGCAGTTTACTTGGGAATAGGAGAGAAAAACTGTTTTTT.

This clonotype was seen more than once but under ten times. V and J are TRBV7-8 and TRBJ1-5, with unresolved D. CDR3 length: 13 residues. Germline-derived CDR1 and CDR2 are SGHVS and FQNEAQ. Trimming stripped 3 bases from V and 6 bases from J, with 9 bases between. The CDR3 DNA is TGTGCCAGCAGCTTCCGGTTCCGTCAGCCCCAGCATTTT. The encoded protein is CASSFRFRQPQHF.

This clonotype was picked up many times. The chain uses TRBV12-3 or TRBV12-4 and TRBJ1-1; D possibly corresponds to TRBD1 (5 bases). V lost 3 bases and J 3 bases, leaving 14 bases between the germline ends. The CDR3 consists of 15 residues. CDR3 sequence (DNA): TGTGCCAGCAGTTTGAGGTGGGGGAAGGACACTGAAGCTTTCTTT. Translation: CASSLRWGKDTEAFF.

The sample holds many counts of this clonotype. CDR3 amino acids: CSARDTGQGTDTQYF. CDR3 DNA: TGCAGTGCTAGAGATACGGGACAGGGTACAGATACGCAGTATTTT. The rearrangement joins TRBV20-1 to TRBJ2-3; 9 bases match TRBD1. Germline CDR1 DFQATT, CDR2 SNEGSKA (reference sequence). The V segment lost 0 bases and the J segment 3 bases; nucleotides outside the gene matches: 4. The CDR3 is made up of 15 amino acids.

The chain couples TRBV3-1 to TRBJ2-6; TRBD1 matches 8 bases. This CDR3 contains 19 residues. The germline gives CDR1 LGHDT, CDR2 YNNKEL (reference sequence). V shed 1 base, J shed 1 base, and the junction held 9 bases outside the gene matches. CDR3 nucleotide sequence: TGTGCCAGCAGCCAAGTGGGCAGGGGGCCTATTTCTGGGGCCAACGTCCTGACTTTC. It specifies CASSQVGRGPISGANVLTF.

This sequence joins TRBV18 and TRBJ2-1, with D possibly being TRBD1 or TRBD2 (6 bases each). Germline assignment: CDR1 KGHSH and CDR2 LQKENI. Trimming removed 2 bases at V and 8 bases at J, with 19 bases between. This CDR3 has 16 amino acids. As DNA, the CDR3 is TGTGCCAGCTCACCAAATGGGGGGCGTACCTTGGATGAGCAGTTCTTC. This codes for CASSPNGGRTLDEQFF.

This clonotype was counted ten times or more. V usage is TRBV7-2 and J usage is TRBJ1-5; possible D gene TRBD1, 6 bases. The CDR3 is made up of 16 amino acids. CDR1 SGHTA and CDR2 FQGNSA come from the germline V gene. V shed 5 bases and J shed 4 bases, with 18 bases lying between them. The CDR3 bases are TGTGCCAGCAGCCTAGGTGGGGGGGCTGGGAATCAGCCCCAGCATTTT. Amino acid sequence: CASSLGGGAGNQPQHF.

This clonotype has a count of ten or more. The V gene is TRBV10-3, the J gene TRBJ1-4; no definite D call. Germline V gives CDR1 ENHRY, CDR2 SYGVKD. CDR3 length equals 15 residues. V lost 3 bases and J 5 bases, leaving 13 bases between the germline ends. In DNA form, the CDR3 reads TGTGCCATCAGTGATCAGGTCGGCGTAAATGAAAAACTGTTTTTT. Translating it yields CAISDQVGVNEKLFF.

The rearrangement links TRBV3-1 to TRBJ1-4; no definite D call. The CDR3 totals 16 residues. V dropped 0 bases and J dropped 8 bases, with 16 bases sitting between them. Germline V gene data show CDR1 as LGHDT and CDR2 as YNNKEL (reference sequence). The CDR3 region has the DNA TGTGCCAGCAGCCAAGATTACTGGGCCAGTCGGGAAAAACTGTTTTTT. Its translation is CASSQDYWASREKLFF.

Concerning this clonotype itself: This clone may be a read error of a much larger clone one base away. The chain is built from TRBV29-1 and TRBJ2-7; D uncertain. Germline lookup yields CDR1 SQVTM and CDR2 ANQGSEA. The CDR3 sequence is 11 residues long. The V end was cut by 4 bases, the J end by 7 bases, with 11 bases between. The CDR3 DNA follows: TGCAGCGTTGCGGGCGTAGGTGAGCAGTACTTC. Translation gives CSVAGVGEQYF.

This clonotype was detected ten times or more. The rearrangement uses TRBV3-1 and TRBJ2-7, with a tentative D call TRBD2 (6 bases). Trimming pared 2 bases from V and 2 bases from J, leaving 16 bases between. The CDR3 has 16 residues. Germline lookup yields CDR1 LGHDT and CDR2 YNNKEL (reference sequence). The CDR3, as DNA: TGTGCCAGCAGCCAACAGATAGCGGTTTTGGCCTACGAGCAGTACTTC. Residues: CASSQQIAVLAYEQYF.

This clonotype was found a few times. CDR3 in amino acids: CASSFTAYNEQFF. For the CDR3, the DNA is TGTGCCAGCAGCTTTACGGCTTACAATGAGCAGTTCTTC. V is TRBV6-2 or TRBV6-3 and J is TRBJ2-1; no clear D. V was pared by 6 bases and J by 4 bases, with 10 bases between. Germline CDR1 reads MNHEY; CDR2 reads SVGEGT. This CDR3 has 13 residues.

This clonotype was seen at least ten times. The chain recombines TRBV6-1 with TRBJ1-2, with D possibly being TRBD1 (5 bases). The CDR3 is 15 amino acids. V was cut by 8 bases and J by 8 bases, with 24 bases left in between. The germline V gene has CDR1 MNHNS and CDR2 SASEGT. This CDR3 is CASRTGANTGRGYTF. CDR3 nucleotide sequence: TGTGCCAGCCGAACAGGAGCCAATACGGGTCGCGGCTACACCTTC.

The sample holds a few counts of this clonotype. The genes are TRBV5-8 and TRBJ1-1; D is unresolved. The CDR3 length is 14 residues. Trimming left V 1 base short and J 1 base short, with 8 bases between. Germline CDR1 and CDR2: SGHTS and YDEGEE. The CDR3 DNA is TGTGCCAGCAGCTTGTGGGAGGGGAACACTGAAGCTTTCTTT. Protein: CASSLWEGNTEAFF.

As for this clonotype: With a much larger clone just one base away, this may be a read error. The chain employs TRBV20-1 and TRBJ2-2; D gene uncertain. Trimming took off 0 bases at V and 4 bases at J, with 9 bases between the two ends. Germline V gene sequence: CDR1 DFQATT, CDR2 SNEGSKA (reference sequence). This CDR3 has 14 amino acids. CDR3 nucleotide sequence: TGCAGTGCTAGAGATCCGCCGATCACCGGGGAGCTGTTTTTT. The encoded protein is CSARDPPITGELFF.